Listed below are T cell receptor beta chains from one sample, sequenced in a study of blood T cell repertoires in COVID-19. TCRdb's copy holds only in-frame clones and misses some; the assay was immunoSEQ multiplex PCR. Of 350,000 to 450,000 clones listed, around 87% are singletons. Input material: peripheral blood. All receptors derive from an older woman with COVID-19, enrolled during active disease. Both conserved end residues are part of each CDR3. The D gene is left open where the match is weak. Clone sizes are given selectively: once, few, many, or a class where the clone is expanded.

abundance,v_gene,d_gene,len,j_gene,CDR3nt,CDR3aa
once,TRBV28,TRBD2,15,TRBJ2-7,TGTGCCAGCAGTTTGGGAGGGTCTAGGGCCTACGAGCAGTACTTC,CASSLGGSRAYEQYF
NA,TRBV6-5,TRBD1,15,TRBJ1-2,TGTGCCAGCAGTTACGGGTCAGGGGGTAACTATGGCTACACCTTC,CASSYGSGGNYGYTF
NA,TRBV27,TRBD1,15,TRBJ1-4,TGTGCCAGCAGACAGACGACAGGGGTGTATGAAAAACTGTTTTTT,CASRQTTGVYEKLFF
once,TRBV5-8,NA,16,TRBJ1-5,TGTGCCAGCAGCTTGGCCCCAGGGGACGGCAATCAGCCCCAGCATTTT,CASSLAPGDGNQPQHF
once,TRBV5-1,NA,15,TRBJ2-2,TGCGCCAGCAGCTTCGGGGGGCCAAACACCGGGGAGCTGTTTTTT,CASSFGGPNTGELFF
once,TRBV29-1,NA,12,TRBJ1-1,TGCAGCGTTGGAAGACAGGCAACTGAAGCTTTCTTT,CSVGRQATEAFF
once,TRBV28,TRBD1,17,TRBJ1-2,TGTGCCAGCAGTGGTCGGGGACAGATACCTTCTAACTATGGCTACACCTTC,CASSGRGQIPSNYGYTF
NA,TRBV7-3,NA,14,TRBJ1-2,TGTGCCAGCAGCTCGGGACATACCACCTATGGCTACACCTTC,CASSSGHTTYGYTF
NA,TRBV5-1,NA,12,TRBJ2-2,TGCGCCAGCACAGACTACACCGGGGAGCTGTTTTTT,CASTDYTGELFF
NA,TRBV5-1,TRBD1,15,TRBJ2-7,TGCGCCAGCAGCTTGTGGACAGGGGGGACCGACGAGCAGTACTTC,CASSLWTGGTDEQYF
NA,TRBV5-1,NA,15,TRBJ1-2,TGCGCCAGCAGCTTGGAGGGGCAGGGTTTGTATGGCTACACCTTC,CASSLEGQGLYGYTF
NA,TRBV6-5,TRBD1,15,TRBJ1-2,TGTGCCAGCAGGATACAGGGGAAGCATGGCTATGGCTACACCTTC,CASRIQGKHGYGYTF
NA,TRBV11-2,NA,14,TRBJ2-2,TGTGCCAGCAGCCGGAGGTCGACCACCGGGGAGCTGTTTTTT,CASSRRSTTGELFF
NA,TRBV6-5,NA,16,TRBJ2-7,TGTGCCAGCAGTTACTCGATTGGGCGGACTCACTACGAGCAGTACTTC,CASSYSIGRTHYEQYF
NA,TRBV25-1,NA,13,TRBJ2-7,TGTGCCAGCAGTGAATATGGAGCCTACGAGCAGTACTTC,CASSEYGAYEQYF
NA,TRBV3-1/TRBV3-2,NA,14,TRBJ2-1,TGTGCCAGCAGCCAAGGGGCCTTTGGCAATGAGCAGTTCTTC,CASSQGAFGNEQFF
NA,TRBV2,TRBD2,14,TRBJ2-5,TGTGCCAGCAGTGGCGGGGGGGCGCAGGAGACCCAGTACTTC,CASSGGGAQETQYF
NA,TRBV5-1,TRBD1,16,TRBJ1-6,TGCGCCAGCAGGACAGGGGACAGCTCCTATAATTCACCCCTCCACTTT,CASRTGDSSYNSPLHF
NA,TRBV2,TRBD1,13,TRBJ1-2,TGTGCCAGCAGTGGACAGGGTCCCTATGGCTACACCTTC,CASSGQGPYGYTF
NA,TRBV9,NA,15,TRBJ1-1,TGTGCCAGCAGCGTAGGTATGGTTAGTAGCACTGAAGCTTTCTTT,CASSVGMVSSTEAFF
few,TRBV7-9,TRBD1,14,TRBJ1-1,TGTGCCAGCAGCACCGGACAGGGGAAAGCTGAAGCTTTCTTT,CASSTGQGKAEAFF
NA,TRBV27,TRBD1,16,TRBJ2-1,TGTGCCAGCAGTGCGTACCGGGACAGGGGTCGTCTTGAGCAGTTCTTC,CASSAYRDRGRLEQFF
NA,TRBV5-5,NA,14,TRBJ1-1,TGTGCCAGCAGCGGGCCAGGGCCGGACACTGAAGCTTTCTTT,CASSGPGPDTEAFF
NA,TRBV7-9,NA,15,TRBJ1-5,TGTGCCAGCAGCCCCAGAGGGTCGCTCAATCAGCCCCAGCATTTT,CASSPRGSLNQPQHF
NA,TRBV7-9,NA,15,TRBJ1-6,TGTGCCAGCAGCTTTGAGTCGGGGGGTAATTCACCCCTCCACTTT,CASSFESGGNSPLHF
NA,TRBV7-2,NA,11,TRBJ2-1,TGTGCCAGCTCGGGGTCCGATGAGCAGTTCTTC,CASSGSDEQFF
NA,TRBV11-2,NA,16,TRBJ1-5,TGTGCCAGCAGCTTAGTATCAGGGGTTCGCAATCAGCCCCAGCATTTT,CASSLVSGVRNQPQHF
NA,TRBV5-1,TRBD2,16,TRBJ2-7,TGCGCCAGCCAACTGACCTGGACTAGCGATTCCTTCGAGCAGTACTTC,CASQLTWTSDSFEQYF
NA,TRBV6-2/TRBV6-3,TRBD1,14,TRBJ1-5,TGTGCCAGCAGTCGGACAGGGGCTAATCAGCCCCAGCATTTT,CASSRTGANQPQHF
NA,TRBV19,TRBD1,15,TRBJ2-1,TGTGCCAGTAGTATGGGGGACAGCTCCTACAATGAGCAGTTCTTC,CASSMGDSSYNEQFF
NA,TRBV5-6,NA,13,TRBJ1-5,TGTGCCAGCACTAAGGGGCGCAATCAGCCCCAGCATTTT,CASTKGRNQPQHF
NA,TRBV4-2,TRBD1,17,TRBJ2-7,TGTGCCAGCAGCCCGGGACAGGGGGCGGCAGTAGGCTACGAGCAGTACTTC,CASSPGQGAAVGYEQYF
NA,TRBV5-4,NA,16,TRBJ2-5,TGTGCCAGCAGCTTGGCCGGTGGACCCGCGGCGGGGACCCAGTACTTC,CASSLAGGPAAGTQYF
NA,TRBV5-1,NA,17,TRBJ1-6,TGCGCCAGCAGCACGAGACAGAACTCTGTCTATAATTCACCCCTCCACTTT,CASSTRQNSVYNSPLHF
NA,TRBV28,NA,13,TRBJ1-5,TGTGCCAGCAGACCTACAGGAATTCAGCCCCAGCATTTT,CASRPTGIQPQHF
NA,TRBV2,NA,12,TRBJ1-6,TGTGCCACCTCGGACTCTGGGTCACCCCTCCACTTT,CATSDSGSPLHF
NA,TRBV5-1,TRBD1,15,TRBJ1-3,TGCGCCAGCGCGAGGGACAGGGGCTCTGGAAACACCATATATTTT,CASARDRGSGNTIYF
NA,TRBV4-1,NA,16,TRBJ1-4,TGCGCCAGCAGCCAAGACGATCGGGGAAGCGGCGAAAAACTGTTTTTT,CASSQDDRGSGEKLFF
NA,TRBV11-2,NA,11,TRBJ2-1,TGTGCCAGCAGCCTAGCATATGAGCAGTTCTTC,CASSLAYEQFF
NA,TRBV3-1/TRBV3-2,NA,15,TRBJ1-3,TGTGCCAGCAGCCAAGTGGGGCGGTCTGGAAACACCATATATTTT,CASSQVGRSGNTIYF
NA,TRBV3-1/TRBV3-2,NA,14,TRBJ2-3,TGTGCCAGCAGCCAAGCTGTAGCGTCAGATACGCAGTATTTT,CASSQAVASDTQYF
NA,TRBV19,NA,17,TRBJ2-2,TGTGCCAGTAGTCGCCTTACGGGTTCACCGAACACCGGGGAGCTGTTTTTT,CASSRLTGSPNTGELFF
NA,TRBV4-1,NA,15,TRBJ1-1,TGCGCCAGCAGCCAATGGGAGGGGGGGAACACTGAAGCTTTCTTT,CASSQWEGGNTEAFF
NA,TRBV7-6,TRBD1,15,TRBJ2-2,TGTGCCAGCAGCCGGATGGCAGGGGGCACCGGGGAGCTGTTTTTT,CASSRMAGGTGELFF
NA,TRBV11-2,TRBD1,14,TRBJ2-5,TGTGCCAGCAGCCCCAGGGGGTACCAAGAGACCCAGTACTTC,CASSPRGYQETQYF
NA,TRBV19,TRBD1,18,TRBJ2-3,TGTGCCAGTAGTATAGACAGGGACAGGGGAGGAAGCACAGATACGCAGTATTTT,CASSIDRDRGGSTDTQYF
NA,TRBV19,NA,15,TRBJ2-2,TGTGCCAGTAGTATAGGACTAGTAATCACCGGGGAGCTGTTTTTT,CASSIGLVITGELFF
NA,TRBV4-1,NA,16,TRBJ1-5,TGCGCCAGCAGCCCCGCCCTAATGCCTGGGGGGCAGCCCCAGCATTTT,CASSPALMPGGQPQHF
NA,TRBV9,TRBD1,15,TRBJ2-2,TGTGCCAGCAGCGTAGCTGGGACAGCGGCCGGGGAGCTGTTTTTT,CASSVAGTAAGELFF
NA,TRBV3-1/TRBV3-2,TRBD2,15,TRBJ2-1,TGTGCCAGCAGCCCGCTAGCGGCACCCTACAATGAGCAGTTCTTC,CASSPLAAPYNEQFF
NA,TRBV7-9,NA,14,TRBJ2-1,TGTGCCAGCAGCTTAAGGGACACCTACAATGAGCAGTTCTTC,CASSLRDTYNEQFF
NA,TRBV20-1,NA,14,TRBJ1-2,TGCAGTGCTAGTGTCCGGCAGAGGGTGGATGGCTACACCTTC,CSASVRQRVDGYTF
NA,TRBV5-4,NA,16,TRBJ2-2,TGTGCCAGCAGCCGAGGACGGGGTGGGATCTCCGGGGAGCTGTTTTTT,CASSRGRGGISGELFF
NA,TRBV19,TRBD1,16,TRBJ1-1,TGTGCCAGTAGTATAGCCCTGGACAGGCCGAACACTGAAGCTTTCTTT,CASSIALDRPNTEAFF
once,TRBV27,NA,15,TRBJ1-2,TGTGCCAGCAGACCTTCGGGAGGGACTATTTATGGCTACACCTTC,CASRPSGGTIYGYTF